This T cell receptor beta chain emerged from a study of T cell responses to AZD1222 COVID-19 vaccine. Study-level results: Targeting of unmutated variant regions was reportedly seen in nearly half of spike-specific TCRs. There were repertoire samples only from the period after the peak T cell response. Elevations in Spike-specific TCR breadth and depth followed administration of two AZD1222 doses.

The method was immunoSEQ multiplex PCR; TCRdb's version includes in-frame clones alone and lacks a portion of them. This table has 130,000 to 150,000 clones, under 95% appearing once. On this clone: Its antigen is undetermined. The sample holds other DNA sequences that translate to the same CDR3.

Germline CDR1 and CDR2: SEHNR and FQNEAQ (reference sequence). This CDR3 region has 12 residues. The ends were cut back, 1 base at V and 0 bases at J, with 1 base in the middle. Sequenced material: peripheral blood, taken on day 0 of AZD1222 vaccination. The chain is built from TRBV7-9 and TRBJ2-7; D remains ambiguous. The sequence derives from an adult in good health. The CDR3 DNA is TGTGCCAGCAGCTTAGTCTCCTACGAGCAGTACTTC. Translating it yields CASSLVSYEQYF.